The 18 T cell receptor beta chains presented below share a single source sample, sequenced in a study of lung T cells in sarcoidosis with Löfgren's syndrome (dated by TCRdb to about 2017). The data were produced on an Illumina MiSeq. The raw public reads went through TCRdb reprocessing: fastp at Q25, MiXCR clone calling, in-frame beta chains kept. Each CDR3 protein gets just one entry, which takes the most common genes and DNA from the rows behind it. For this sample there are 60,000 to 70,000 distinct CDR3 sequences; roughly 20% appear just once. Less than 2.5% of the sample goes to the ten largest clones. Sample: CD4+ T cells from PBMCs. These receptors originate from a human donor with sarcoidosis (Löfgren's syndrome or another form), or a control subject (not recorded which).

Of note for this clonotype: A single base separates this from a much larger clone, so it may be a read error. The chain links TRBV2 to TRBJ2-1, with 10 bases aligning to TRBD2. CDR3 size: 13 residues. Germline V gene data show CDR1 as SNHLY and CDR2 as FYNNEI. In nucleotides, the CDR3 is TGTGCCAGCAAGAGGACTAGCGGAAATGAGCAGTCCTTC. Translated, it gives CASKRTSGNEQSF.

CDR3: CALRRTSGTYNEQFF. In nucleotides, the CDR3 is TGTGCCCTAAGGAGGACTAGCGGTACCTACAATGAGCAGTTCTTC. This sequence joins TRBV30 and TRBJ2-1; 10 bases map to TRBD2. This CDR3 is built from 15 residues. The germline gives CDR1 GTSNPN, CDR2 SVGIG (reference sequence). V shed 8 bases and J 2 bases; nucleotides not matched to a gene: 9.

CDR3 DNA: TGTGCCAGCAGTTCGGGAGTCGGGGAGCTGTTTTTT. The encoded protein is CASSSGVGELFF. The gene calls are TRBV6-1 and TRBJ2-2; D might be TRBD2 (6 bases). The germline V gene encodes CDR1 MNHNS and CDR2 SASEGT. The V end lost 5 bases, the J end lost 7 bases, and 8 bases lay between the germline ends. The CDR3 contains 12 residues.

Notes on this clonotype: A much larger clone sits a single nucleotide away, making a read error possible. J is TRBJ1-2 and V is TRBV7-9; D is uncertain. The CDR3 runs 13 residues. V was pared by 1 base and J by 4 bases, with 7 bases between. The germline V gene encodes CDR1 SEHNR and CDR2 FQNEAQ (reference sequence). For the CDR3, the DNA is TGTGCCAGCAGCTTAGGAGGGAGCTATGGCTACACCTTC. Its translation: CASSLGGSYGYTF.

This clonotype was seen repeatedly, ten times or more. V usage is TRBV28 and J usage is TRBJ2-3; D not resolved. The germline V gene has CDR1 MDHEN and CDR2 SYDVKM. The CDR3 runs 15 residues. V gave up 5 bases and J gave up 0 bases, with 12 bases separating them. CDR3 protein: CASSLDWISTDTQYF. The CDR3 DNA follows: TGTGCCAGCAGTCTCGACTGGATTAGCACAGATACGCAGTATTTT.

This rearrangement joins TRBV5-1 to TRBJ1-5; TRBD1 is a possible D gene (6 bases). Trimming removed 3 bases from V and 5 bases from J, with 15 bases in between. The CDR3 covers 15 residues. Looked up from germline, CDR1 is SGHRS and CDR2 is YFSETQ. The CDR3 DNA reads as TGCGCCAGCAGCTCAACCGGGACACAGGATCAGCCCCAGCATTTT. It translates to CASSSTGTQDQPQHF. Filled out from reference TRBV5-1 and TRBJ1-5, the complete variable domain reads KAGVTQTPRYLIKTRGQQVTLSCSPISGHRSVSWYQQTPGQGLQFLFEYFSETQRNKGNFPGRFSGRQFSNSRSEMNVSTLELGDSALYLCASSSTGTQDQPQHFGDGTRLSIL.

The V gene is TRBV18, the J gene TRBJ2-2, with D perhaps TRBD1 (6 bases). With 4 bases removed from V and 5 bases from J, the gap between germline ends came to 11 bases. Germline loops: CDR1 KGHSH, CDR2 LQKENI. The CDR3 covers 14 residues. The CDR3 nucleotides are TGTGCCAGCTCACTCCAGAGGGGGACCGGGGAGCTGTTTTTT. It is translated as CASSLQRGTGELFF.

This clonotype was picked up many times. CDR3 DNA sequence: TGTGCCACCAGTGATTTGAGGACCCTAACCATACAAGAGACCCAGTACTTC. Its protein product is CATSDLRTLTIQETQYF. V and J are TRBV24-1 and TRBJ2-5; D not resolved. Per the germline V gene, CDR1 is KGHDR and CDR2 is SFDVKD. Trimming pared 0 bases from V and 2 bases from J, leaving 15 bases between. The CDR3 spans 17 residues.

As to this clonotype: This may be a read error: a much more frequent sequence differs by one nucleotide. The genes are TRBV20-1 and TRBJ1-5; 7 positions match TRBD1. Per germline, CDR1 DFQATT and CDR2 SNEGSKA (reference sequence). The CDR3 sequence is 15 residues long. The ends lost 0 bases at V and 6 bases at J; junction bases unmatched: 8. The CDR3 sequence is CSARDLTGLSQPQHF. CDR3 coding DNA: TGCAGTGCTAGAGACTTGACAGGGCTCAGTCAGCCCCAGCATTTT.

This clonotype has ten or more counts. The CDR3 DNA follows: TGCAGTGCTTTTACAGGGTCCAACTCTGGAAACACCATATATTTT. It encodes CSAFTGSNSGNTIYF. V and J are TRBV20-1 and TRBJ1-3, with D tentatively TRBD1 (6 bases). This CDR3 comprises 15 residues. Germline V gene lookup returns CDR1 DFQATT and CDR2 SNEGSKA (reference sequence). V dropped 5 bases and J dropped 0 bases, with 14 bases sitting between them.

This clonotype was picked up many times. CDR3 nucleotides: TGCAGTGCTAGAGCAGGATCGGGAGTGGAGACCCAGTACTTC. Translated, it gives CSARAGSGVETQYF. The V call is TRBV20-1, the J call TRBJ2-5, with D perhaps TRBD2 (6 bases). The CDR3 has 14 amino acids. The V and J ends lost 1 base and 5 bases respectively, with 14 bases between them. CDR1 and CDR2 from the germline V gene are DFQATT and SNEGSKA (reference sequence).

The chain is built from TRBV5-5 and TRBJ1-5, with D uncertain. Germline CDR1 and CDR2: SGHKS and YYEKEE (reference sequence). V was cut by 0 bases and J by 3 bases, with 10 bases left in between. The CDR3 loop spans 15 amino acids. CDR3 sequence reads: CASSLGPVNNQPQHF. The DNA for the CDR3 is TGTGCCAGCAGCTTGGGGCCGGTTAACAATCAGCCCCAGCATTTT. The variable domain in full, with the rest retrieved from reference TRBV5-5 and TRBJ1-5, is DAGVTQSPTHLIKTRGQQVTLRCSPISGHKSVSWYQQVLGQGPQFIFQYYEKEERGRGNFPDRFSARQFPNYSSELNVNALLLGDSALYLCASSLGPVNNQPQHFGDGTRLSIL.

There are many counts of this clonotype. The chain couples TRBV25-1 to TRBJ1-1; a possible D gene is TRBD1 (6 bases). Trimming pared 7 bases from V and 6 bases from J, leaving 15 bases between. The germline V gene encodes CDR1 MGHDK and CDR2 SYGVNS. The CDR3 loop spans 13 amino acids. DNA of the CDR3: TGTGCCAGCAAACCAGGGGCCCTGTCTGAAGCTTTCTTT. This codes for CASKPGALSEAFF.

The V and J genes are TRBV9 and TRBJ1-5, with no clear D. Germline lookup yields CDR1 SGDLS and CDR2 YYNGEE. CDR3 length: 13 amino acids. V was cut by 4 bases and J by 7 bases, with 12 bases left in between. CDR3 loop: CASSPAPRQPQHF. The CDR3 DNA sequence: TGTGCCAGCAGCCCCGCCCCCCGGCAGCCCCAGCATTTT.

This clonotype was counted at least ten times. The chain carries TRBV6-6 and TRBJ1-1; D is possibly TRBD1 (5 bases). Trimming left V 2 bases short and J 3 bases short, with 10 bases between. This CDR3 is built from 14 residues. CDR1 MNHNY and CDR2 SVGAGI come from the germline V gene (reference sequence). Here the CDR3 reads CASSYKGADTEAFF. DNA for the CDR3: TGTGCCAGCAGTTACAAAGGGGCGGACACTGAAGCTTTCTTT.

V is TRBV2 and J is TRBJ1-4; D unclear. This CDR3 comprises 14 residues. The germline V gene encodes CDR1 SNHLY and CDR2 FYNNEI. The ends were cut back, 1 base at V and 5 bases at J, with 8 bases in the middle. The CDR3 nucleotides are TGTGCCAGCAGTGAAGGGCAGGCGAATGAAAAACTGTTTTTT. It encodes CASSEGQANEKLFF.

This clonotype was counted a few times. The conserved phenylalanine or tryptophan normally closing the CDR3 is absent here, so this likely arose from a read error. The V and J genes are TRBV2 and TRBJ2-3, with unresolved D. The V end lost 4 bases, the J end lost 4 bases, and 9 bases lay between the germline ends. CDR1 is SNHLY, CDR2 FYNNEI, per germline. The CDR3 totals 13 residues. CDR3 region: CASSVGEADTQYL. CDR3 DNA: TGTGCCAGCAGTGTTGGGGAAGCAGATACGCAGTATCTT.

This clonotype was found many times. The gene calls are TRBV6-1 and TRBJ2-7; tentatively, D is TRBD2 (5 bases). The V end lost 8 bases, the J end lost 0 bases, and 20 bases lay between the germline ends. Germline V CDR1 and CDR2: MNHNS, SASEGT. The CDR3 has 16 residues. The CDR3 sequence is CASRRPAAGASYEQYF. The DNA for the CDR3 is TGTGCCAGCCGCAGGCCCGCCGCGGGTGCCTCCTACGAGCAGTACTTC.